Presented here are 9 T cell receptor beta chains from one specimen sequenced in a study of T cell repertoires in aging, cancer and after chemotherapy. Peripheral blood genomic DNA, not sorted cells or RNA, was the template. TRB rearrangements spanning V, D and J were amplified using mixed TRB-A/B primers. Using its own MiXCR run on the multiplex PCR reads, TCRdb lists one record per CDR3 protein. The profile shows 20,000 or so distinct CDR3 sequences, around 40% of them singletons. Material: blood. The receptors stem from a human donor with a solid tumor.

The rearrangement links TRBV12-5 to TRBJ2-1; 10 bases line up with TRBD1. V gave up 5 bases and J gave up 6 bases; unmatched junction bases: 10. CDR3 length: 16 amino acids. CDR1 is LGHNT, CDR2 FRNRAP, per germline. The CDR3 DNA is TGTGCTAGTGGTCAAACCCGGGACAGGGGTTTCAATGAGCAGTTCTTC. It codes for CASGQTRDRGFNEQFF. Variable domain in full (rest from reference TRBV12-5 and TRBJ2-1): DARVTQTPRHKVTEMGQEVTMRCQPILGHNTVFWYRQTMMQGLELLAYFRNRAPLDDSGMPKDRFSAEMPDATLATLKIQPSEPRDSAVYFCASGQTRDRGFNEQFFGPGTRLTVL.

In this sample, this clonotype turned up a few times. This chain connects TRBV19 to TRBJ1-4, with D perhaps TRBD1 (5 bases). V lost 6 bases to trimming and J lost 5 bases, with 13 bases between them. The germline gives CDR1 LNHDA, CDR2 SQIVND (reference sequence). The CDR3 is 14 amino acids. CDR3 amino acids: CASSLGLRNEKLFF. The CDR3 DNA sequence: TGTGCCAGTAGCCTGGGACTTAGGAATGAAAAACTGTTTTTT.

This clonotype is medium-sized (0.01 to 0.1%) within its sample. CDR3 protein: CSGRTSGNNEQFF. CDR3 coding DNA: TGCAGCGGGCGGACTAGCGGAAACAATGAGCAGTTCTTC. The chain is built from TRBV29-1 and TRBJ2-1, with 10 bases aligning to TRBD2. This CDR3 contains 13 residues. The V segment lost 7 bases and the J segment 5 bases; nucleotides outside the gene matches: 5. The germline V gene encodes CDR1 SQVTM and CDR2 ANQGSEA.

The sample holds a few counts of this clonotype. The rearrangement links TRBV7-6 to TRBJ2-1; TRBD2 aligns across 14 bases. With V trimmed by 5 bases and J by 10 bases, 7 bases remained unmatched. Germline V gives CDR1 SGHVS, CDR2 FNYEAQ. This CDR3 region has 15 residues. This CDR3 reads CASSPGLAGGGEQFF. DNA for the CDR3: TGTGCCAGCAGCCCTGGACTAGCGGGGGGAGGAGAGCAGTTCTTC.

The chain carries TRBV9 and TRBJ2-2; 7 bases are a match to TRBD1. Germline V gene lookup returns CDR1 SGDLS and CDR2 YYNGEE. The V segment lost 4 bases and the J segment 1 base; nucleotides outside the gene matches: 4. CDR3 length: 15 residues. The CDR3 nucleotides are TGTGCCAGCAGCTACTGGACAGGGAACACCGGGGAGCTGTTTTTT. Protein sequence: CASSYWTGNTGELFF.

In this sample, this clonotype turned up a few times. The J gene is TRBJ2-1, the V gene TRBV5-6; D gene ambiguous. The CDR3 has 12 amino acids. With 0 bases removed from V and 15 bases from J, the gap between germline ends came to 13 bases. Germline V gene lookup returns CDR1 SGHDT and CDR2 YYEEEE. The CDR3 loop is CASSLEGPHVFF. CDR3 DNA: TGTGCCAGCAGCTTGGAAGGACCGCATGTGTTCTTC. Full variable domain (rest looked up from reference TRBV5-6 and TRBJ2-1): DAGVTQSPTHLIKTRGQQVTLRCSPKSGHDTVSWYQQALGQGPQFIFQYYEEEERQRGNFPDRFSGHQFPNYSSELNVNALLLGDSALYLCASSLEGPHVFFGPGTRLTVL.

This clonotype was counted a few times. This chain connects TRBV13 to TRBJ2-2, with D tentatively TRBD2 (7 bases). Germline V CDR1 and CDR2: PRHDT, FYEKMQ (reference sequence). This CDR3 has 18 amino acids. V lost 5 bases, J lost 1 base, and 20 bases lay in between. CDR3 nucleotide sequence: TGTGCCAGCAGCCTCCCCCGGGGGGCCTTGGAGAACACCGGGGAGCTGTTTTTT. Encoded protein: CASSLPRGALENTGELFF.

This clonotype was seen a few times. The chain couples TRBV11-1 to TRBJ1-1; D not resolved. V dropped 5 bases and J dropped 3 bases, with 16 bases sitting between them. There are 15 residues in the CDR3. The germline V gene has CDR1 SGHAT and CDR2 FQDESV (reference sequence). CDR3 protein: CASSPSWRSDTEAFF. CDR3 in DNA: TGTGCCAGCAGCCCTTCCTGGCGGTCGGACACTGAAGCTTTCTTT.

This clonotype is classed as medium-sized (0.01 to 0.1%). The V call is TRBV29-1, the J call TRBJ2-1, with TRBD2 identical over 8 bases. V trimming: 8 bases; J trimming: 2 bases; junction bases outside the gene matches: 8. This CDR3 is 14 amino acids long. The V gene's germline CDR1 is SQVTM and CDR2 ANQGSEA. CDR3 in DNA: TGCAGCTGCGGGGGGACTCTTGCCTACAATGAGCAGTTCTTC. Translation gives CSCGGTLAYNEQFF.